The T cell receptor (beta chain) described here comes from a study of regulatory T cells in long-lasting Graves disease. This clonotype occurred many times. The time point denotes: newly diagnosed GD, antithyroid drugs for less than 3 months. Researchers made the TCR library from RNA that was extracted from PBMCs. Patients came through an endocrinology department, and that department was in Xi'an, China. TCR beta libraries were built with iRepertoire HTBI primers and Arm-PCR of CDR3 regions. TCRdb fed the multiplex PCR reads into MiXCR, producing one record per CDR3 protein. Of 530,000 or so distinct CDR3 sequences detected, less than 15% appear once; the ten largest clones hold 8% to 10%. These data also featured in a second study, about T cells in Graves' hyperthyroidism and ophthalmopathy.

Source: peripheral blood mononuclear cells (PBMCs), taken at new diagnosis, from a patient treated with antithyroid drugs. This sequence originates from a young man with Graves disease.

Here the CDR3 reads CSAPESGTGGEKLFF. CDR3 sequence (DNA): TGCAGTGCACCTGAATCCGGGACAGGGGGCGAAAAACTGTTTTTT. The chain has TRBV20-1 and TRBJ1-4; 12 bases align to TRBD1. The trim removed 6 bases at V and 8 bases at J, leaving 10 bases unmatched. Germline V gene sequence: CDR1 DFQATT, CDR2 SNEGSKA (reference sequence). The CDR3 length is 15 residues.